This TCR beta chain was identified in a study of CD4+ T cells in melanoma. The CDR3 extends over 13 amino acids. The ends were cut back, 5 bases at V and 1 base at J, with 8 bases in the middle. CDR1 is MNHNS, CDR2 SASEGT, per germline. Profiled with immunoSEQ multiplex PCR; TCRdb holds only in-frame clones, not every one. The sample lists about 140,000 clones, about nine tenths occurring once. This rearrangement joins TRBV6-1 to TRBJ1-1; D remains unclear. This TCR was sampled from a human donor with melanoma. The CDR3 protein is CASSNNRNTEAFF. The CDR3, as DNA: TGTGCCAGCAGTAACAATAGGAACACTGAAGCTTTCTTT.